The present T cell receptor beta chain was sequenced within a study of Tregs in tolerant kidney transplant recipients. Using immunoSEQ multiplex PCR, the repertoire was profiled, and TCRdb retains in-frame clones only, with some absent. The sample has 110,000 or so clones, approximately 90% seen once. The length of the CDR3 is 13 residues. With 5 bases clipped from V and 5 bases from J, the junction kept 4 bases outside the gene matches. Per the germline V gene, CDR1 is SGHRS and CDR2 is YFSETQ. Thawed PBMCs were FACS-sorted into unstimulated CD4+CD25+CD127- regulatory T cells, CD4+CD25- non-regulatory cells, CD4 and CD8 cells.

Input material: CD4+ T cells from blood. This chain uses TRBV5-1 with TRBJ1-5, with 7 nucleotides matching TRBD1. The source of this sequence is a human donor in good health. As DNA, the CDR3 is TGCGCCAGCAGAATTGACAGGGATCAGCCCCAGCATTTT. This codes for CASRIDRDQPQHF. The entire variable domain, with the rest obtained from reference TRBV5-1 and TRBJ1-5, is as follows: KAGVTQTPRYLIKTRGQQVTLSCSPISGHRSVSWYQQTPGQGLQFLFEYFSETQRNKGNFPGRFSGRQFSNSRSEMNVSTLELGDSALYLCASRIDRDQPQHFGDGTRLSIL.